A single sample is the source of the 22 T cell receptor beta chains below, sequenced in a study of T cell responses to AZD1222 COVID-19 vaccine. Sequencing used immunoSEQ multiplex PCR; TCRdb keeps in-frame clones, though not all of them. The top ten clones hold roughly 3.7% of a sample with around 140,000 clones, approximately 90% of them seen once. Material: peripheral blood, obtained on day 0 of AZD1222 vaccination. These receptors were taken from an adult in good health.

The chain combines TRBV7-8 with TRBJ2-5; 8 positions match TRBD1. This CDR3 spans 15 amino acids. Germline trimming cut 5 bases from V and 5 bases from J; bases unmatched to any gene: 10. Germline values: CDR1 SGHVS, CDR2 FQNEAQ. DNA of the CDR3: TGTGCCAGCAGCCTACCCCAGGGGGCGCGGGAGACCCAGTACTTC. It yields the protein CASSLPQGARETQYF.

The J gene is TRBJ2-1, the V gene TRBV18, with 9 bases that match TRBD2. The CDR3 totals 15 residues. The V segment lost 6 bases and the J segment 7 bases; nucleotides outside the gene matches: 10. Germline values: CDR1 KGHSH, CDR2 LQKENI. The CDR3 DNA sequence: TGTGCCAGCTCCCCCAGCCGTAGCGGGAGAAATGAGCAGTTCTTC. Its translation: CASSPSRSGRNEQFF.

This CDR3 is CASSFGAGNTIYF. DNA for the CDR3: TGTGCCAGCAGCTTCGGAGCTGGAAACACCATATATTTT. The J gene is TRBJ1-3, the V gene TRBV7-2; D uncertain. The germline gives CDR1 SGHTA, CDR2 FQGNSA. CDR3 size: 13 residues. Deletions cut 3 bases from V and 2 bases from J, with 5 bases between.

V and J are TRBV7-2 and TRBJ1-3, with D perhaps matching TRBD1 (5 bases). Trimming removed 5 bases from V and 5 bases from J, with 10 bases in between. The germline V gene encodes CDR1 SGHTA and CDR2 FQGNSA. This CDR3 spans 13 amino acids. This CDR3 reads CASSLRQRNTIYF. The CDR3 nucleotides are TGTGCCAGCAGCCTTCGACAGAGAAACACCATATATTTT.

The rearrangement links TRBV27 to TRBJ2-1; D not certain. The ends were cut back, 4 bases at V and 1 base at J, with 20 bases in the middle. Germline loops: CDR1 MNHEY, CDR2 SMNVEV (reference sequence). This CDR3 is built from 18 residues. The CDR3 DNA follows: TGTGCCAGCAGTTCTCTGGCCCGCCCCCGTGTGTCCTACAATGAGCAGTTCTTC. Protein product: CASSSLARPRVSYNEQFF.

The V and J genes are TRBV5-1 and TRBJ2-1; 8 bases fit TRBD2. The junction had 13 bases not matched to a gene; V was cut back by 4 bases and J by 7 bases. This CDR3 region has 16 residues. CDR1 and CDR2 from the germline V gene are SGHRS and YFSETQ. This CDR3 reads CASSAPTSGGGNEQFF. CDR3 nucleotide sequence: TGCGCCAGCAGCGCTCCTACTAGCGGAGGGGGGAATGAGCAGTTCTTC.

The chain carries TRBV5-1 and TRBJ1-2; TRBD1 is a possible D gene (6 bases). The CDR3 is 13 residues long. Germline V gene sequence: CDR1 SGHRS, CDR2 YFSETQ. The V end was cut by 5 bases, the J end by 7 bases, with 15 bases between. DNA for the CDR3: TGCGCCAGCAGTGCGGCAACAGGGCTTGGCTACACCTTC. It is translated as CASSAATGLGYTF.

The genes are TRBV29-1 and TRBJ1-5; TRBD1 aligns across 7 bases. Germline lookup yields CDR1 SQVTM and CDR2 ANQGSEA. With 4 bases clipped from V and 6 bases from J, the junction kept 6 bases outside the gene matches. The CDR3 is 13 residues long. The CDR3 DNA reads TGCAGCGTTGGACAGGGAGGGCGTCAGCCCCAGCATTTT. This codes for CSVGQGGRQPQHF.

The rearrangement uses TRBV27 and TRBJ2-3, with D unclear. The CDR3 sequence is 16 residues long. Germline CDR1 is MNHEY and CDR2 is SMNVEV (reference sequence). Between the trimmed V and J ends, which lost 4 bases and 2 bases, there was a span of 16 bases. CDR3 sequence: CASSYLGTLVTDTQYF. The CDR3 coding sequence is TGTGCCAGCAGTTACCTCGGCACCCTGGTCACAGATACGCAGTATTTT.

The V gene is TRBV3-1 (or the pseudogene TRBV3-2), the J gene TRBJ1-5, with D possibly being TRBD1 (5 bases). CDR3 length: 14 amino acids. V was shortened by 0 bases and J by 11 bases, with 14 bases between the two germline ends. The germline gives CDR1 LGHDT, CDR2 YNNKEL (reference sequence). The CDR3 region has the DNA TGTGCCAGCAGCCAAGAGTTAGGGCAGGGAGCCCAGCATTTT. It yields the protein CASSQELGQGAQHF.

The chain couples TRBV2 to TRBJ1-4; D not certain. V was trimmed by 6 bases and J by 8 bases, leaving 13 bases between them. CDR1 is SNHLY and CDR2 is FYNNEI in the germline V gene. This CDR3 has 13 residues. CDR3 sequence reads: CASRDPLREKLFF. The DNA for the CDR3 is TGTGCCAGCAGAGACCCCCTCCGGGAAAAACTGTTTTTT.

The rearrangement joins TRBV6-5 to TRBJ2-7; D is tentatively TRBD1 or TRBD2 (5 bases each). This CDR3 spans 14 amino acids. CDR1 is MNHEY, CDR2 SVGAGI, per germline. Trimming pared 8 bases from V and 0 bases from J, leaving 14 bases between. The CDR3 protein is CASASRDASYEQYF. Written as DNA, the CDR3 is TGTGCCAGCGCAAGCCGGGACGCCTCCTACGAGCAGTACTTC.

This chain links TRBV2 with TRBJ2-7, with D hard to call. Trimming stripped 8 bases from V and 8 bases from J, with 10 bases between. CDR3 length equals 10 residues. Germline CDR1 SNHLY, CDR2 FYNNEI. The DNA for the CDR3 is TGTGCCAGCTGGGCAACTCAGCAGTACTTC. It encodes CASWATQQYF.

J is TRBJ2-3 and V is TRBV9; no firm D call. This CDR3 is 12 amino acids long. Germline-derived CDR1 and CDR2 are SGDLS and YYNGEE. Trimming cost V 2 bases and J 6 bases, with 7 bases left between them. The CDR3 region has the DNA TGTGCCAGCAGCGTCATGGGTGATACGCAGTATTTT. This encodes CASSVMGDTQYF.

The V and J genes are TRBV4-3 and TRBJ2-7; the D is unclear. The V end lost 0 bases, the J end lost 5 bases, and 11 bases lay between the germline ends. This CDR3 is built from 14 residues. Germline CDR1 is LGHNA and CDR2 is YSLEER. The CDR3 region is CASSQDLPPHEQYF. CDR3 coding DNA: TGCGCCAGCAGCCAAGATCTCCCCCCGCACGAGCAGTACTTC.

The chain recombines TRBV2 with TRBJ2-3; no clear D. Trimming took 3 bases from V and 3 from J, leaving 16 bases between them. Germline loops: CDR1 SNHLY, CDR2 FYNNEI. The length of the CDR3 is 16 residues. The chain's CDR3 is CASSEAVRKGTDTQYF. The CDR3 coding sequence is TGTGCCAGCAGTGAGGCAGTGCGAAAAGGAACAGATACGCAGTATTTT. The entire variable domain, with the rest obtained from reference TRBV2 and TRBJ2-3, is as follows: EPEVTQTPSHQVTQMGQEVILRCVPISNHLYFYWYRQILGQKVEFLVSFYNNEISEKSEIFDDQFSVERPDGSNFTLKIRSTKLEDSAMYFCASSEAVRKGTDTQYFGPGTRLTVL.

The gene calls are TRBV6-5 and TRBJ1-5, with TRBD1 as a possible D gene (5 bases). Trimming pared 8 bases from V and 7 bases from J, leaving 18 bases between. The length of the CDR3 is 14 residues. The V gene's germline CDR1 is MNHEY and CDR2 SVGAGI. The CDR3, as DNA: TGTGCCAGCCGGGCTTTGGGACCAGGGCAGCCCCAGCATTTT. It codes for CASRALGPGQPQHF.

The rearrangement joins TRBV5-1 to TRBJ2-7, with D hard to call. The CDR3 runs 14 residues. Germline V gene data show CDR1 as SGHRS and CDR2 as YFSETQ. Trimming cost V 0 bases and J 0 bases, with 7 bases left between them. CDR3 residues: CASSLDAASYEQYF. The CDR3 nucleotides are TGCGCCAGCAGCTTGGATGCCGCCTCCTACGAGCAGTACTTC.

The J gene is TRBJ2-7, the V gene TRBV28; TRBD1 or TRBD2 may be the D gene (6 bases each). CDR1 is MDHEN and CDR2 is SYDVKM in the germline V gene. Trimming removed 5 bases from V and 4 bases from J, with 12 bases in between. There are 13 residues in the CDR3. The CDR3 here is CASSGGRIYEQYF. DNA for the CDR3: TGTGCCAGCAGTGGGGGGCGCATATACGAGCAGTACTTC.

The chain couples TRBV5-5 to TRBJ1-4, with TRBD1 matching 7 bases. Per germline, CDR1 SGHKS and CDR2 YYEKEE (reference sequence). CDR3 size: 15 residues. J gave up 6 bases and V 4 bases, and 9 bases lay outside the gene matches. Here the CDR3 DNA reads TGTGCCAGCAGCCCGGGACAGACACCTGATGAAAAACTGTTTTTT. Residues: CASSPGQTPDEKLFF.

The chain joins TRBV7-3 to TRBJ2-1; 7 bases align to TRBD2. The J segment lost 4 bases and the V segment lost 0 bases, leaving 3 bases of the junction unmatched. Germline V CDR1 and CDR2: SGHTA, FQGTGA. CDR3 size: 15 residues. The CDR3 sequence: CASSLTGGGYNEQFF. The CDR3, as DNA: TGTGCCAGCAGCTTAACGGGGGGGGGTTACAATGAGCAGTTCTTC.

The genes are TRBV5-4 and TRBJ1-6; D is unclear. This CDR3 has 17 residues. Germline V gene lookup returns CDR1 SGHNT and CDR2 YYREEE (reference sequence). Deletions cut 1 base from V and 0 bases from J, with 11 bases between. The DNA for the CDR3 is TGTGCCAGCAGCTTGAGCCCCCAGTCCTCCTATAATTCACCCCTCCACTTT. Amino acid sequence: CASSLSPQSSYNSPLHF.